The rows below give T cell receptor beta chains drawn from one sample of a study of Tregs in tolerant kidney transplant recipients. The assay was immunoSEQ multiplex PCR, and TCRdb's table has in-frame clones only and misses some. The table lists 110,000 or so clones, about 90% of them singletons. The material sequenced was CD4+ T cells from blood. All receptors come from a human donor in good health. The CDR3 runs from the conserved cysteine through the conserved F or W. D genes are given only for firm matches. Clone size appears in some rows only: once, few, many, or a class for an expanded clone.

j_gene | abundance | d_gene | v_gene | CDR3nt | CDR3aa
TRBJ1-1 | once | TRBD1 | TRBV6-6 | TGTGCCAGCAGTTTTAGGGACAGAGTGAACACTGAAGCTTTCTTT | CASSFRDRVNTEAFF
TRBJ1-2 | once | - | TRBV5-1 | TGCGCCAGCAGCGCCCAGGGGAATTATGGCTACACCTTC | CASSAQGNYGYTF
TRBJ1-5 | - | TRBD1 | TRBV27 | TGTGCCAGCCCATCGGGCAGGGGGCAGCCCCAGCATTTT | CASPSGRGQPQHF
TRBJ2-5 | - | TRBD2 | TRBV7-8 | TGTGCCAGCAGCTTGACCCGGGGGGGCAATCGAGAGACCCAGTACTTC | CASSLTRGGNRETQYF
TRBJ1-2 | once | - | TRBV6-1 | TGTGCCAGCAGCCCGGGACGGCCGGTTGACTATGGCTACACCTTC | CASSPGRPVDYGYTF
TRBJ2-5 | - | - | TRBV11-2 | TGTGCCAGCAGTCAAGAGACCCAGTACTTC | CASSQETQYF
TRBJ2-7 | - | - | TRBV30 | TGTGCCTGGAGTATTAGTCCCTACGAGCAGTACTTC | CAWSISPYEQYF
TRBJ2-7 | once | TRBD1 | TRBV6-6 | TGTGCCAGCAGCCACGCCGGGACAGGGGGTTACGAGCAGTACTTC | CASSHAGTGGYEQYF
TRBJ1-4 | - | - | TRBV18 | TGTGCCAGCTCACCCCGCGGGCGGGTTGCTAATGAAAAACTGTTTTTT | CASSPRGRVANEKLFF
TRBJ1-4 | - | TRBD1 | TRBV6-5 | TGTGCCAGCAGACCCGACAGGGGGCATTATGAAAAACTGTTTTTT | CASRPDRGHYEKLFF
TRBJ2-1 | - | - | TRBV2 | TGTGCCAGCCAACGCAGGGGACTCAATGAGCAGTTCTTC | CASQRRGLNEQFF
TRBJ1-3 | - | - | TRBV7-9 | TGTGCCAGCAGCTCCGAGCTCTCTGGAAACACCATATATTTT | CASSSELSGNTIYF
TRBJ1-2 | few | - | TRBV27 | TGTGCCAGCAGTTTAAGAGGGGATAGCTATGGCTACACCTTC | CASSLRGDSYGYTF
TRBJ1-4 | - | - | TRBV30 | TGTGCCTGGAGCACAGGGTTGACAACTAATGAAAAACTGTTTTTT | CAWSTGLTTNEKLFF
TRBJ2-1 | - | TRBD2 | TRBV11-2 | TGTGCCAGCAGCCCGGGGACTACCAATGAGCAGTTCTTC | CASSPGTTNEQFF
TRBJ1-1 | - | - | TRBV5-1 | TGCGCCAGCAGCTGGGCAACCGGGACGGGGGACACTGAAGCTTTCTTT | CASSWATGTGDTEAFF
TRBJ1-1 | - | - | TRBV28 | TGTGCCAGCAGTTTATACAGTACGGGACGGACTGAAGCTTTCTTT | CASSLYSTGRTEAFF
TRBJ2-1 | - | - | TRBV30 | TGTGCCTGGAGTGTACCCCCATCTGGTTACAATGAGCAGTTCTTC | CAWSVPPSGYNEQFF
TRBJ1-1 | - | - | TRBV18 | TGTGCCAGCTCACCAACTTCGGGGGCAATTGAAGCTTTCTTT | CASSPTSGAIEAFF
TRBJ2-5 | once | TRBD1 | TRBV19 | TGTGCCAGTAGTCCAGCCGTTACAGGGGGAGAGACCCAGTACTTC | CASSPAVTGGETQYF
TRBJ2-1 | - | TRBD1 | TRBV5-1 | TGCGCCAGCAGCTCGGGGGACAGGGGCAATGAGCAGTTCTTC | CASSSGDRGNEQFF
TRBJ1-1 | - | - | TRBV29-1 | TGCAGCGTCCCCGGCCGGGGGGGGAACACTGAAGCTTTCTTT | CSVPGRGGNTEAFF
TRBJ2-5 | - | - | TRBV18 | TGTGCCAGCCTCACCACAATTAACCAAGAGACCCAGTACTTC | CASLTTINQETQYF
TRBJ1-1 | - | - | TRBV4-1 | TGCGCCAGCAGCCGAGCGGGGAGTGGAGCCATGAACACTGAAGCTTTCTTT | CASSRAGSGAMNTEAFF
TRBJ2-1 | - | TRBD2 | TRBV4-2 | TGTGCCAGCAGCCAAGATTGGGAGGGGACTAGCGGGGAAGGCTACAATGAGCAGTTCTTC | CASSQDWEGTSGEGYNEQFF